This T cell receptor beta chain was found in a study of shared clonotypes between healthy human individuals. The protocol was immunoSEQ multiplex PCR, while the TCRdb copy is restricted to in-frame clones and leaves out a portion. The data hold under 650,000 clones, with almost 97% observed a single time. Study observations and caveats: Generation probability values for non-shared clonotypes were lower than those for clonotypes shared by all four donors.

Remarks on this clone: Its antigen is unidentified.

In germline, CDR1 is MNHNY, CDR2 SVGAGI (reference sequence). The CDR3 consists of 13 residues. Trimming cost V 1 base and J 6 bases, with 10 bases left between them. The TCR comes from a woman in her 30s in good health. This rearrangement joins TRBV6-6 to TRBJ2-7; no reliable D call. The sample taken for sequencing was naive CD4+ T cells sorted from blood. The subset: CD45RA+ positively selected. The CDR3 region has the DNA TGTGCCAGCAGTTACTTTAGCACGCGCGAGCAGTACTTC. Translating it yields CASSYFSTREQYF.